The T cell receptor (beta chain) described here comes from a study of T cells in Graves' hyperthyroidism and ophthalmopathy. Study-level points and caveats: Using 13 V-J features, a model discriminated ophthalmopathy from stable hyperthyroidism. Blood held most thyroid clonotypes expanded above 0.001 frequency.

This clonotype was recorded many times. What it recognizes is unknown. TCR beta CDR3 regions were amplified from RNA transcripts. HTBI primers drove first-round RT-PCR of the TCR CDR3. From the multiplex PCR reads, TCRdb called clonotypes with MiXCR, one entry per CDR3 protein. Of approximately 370,000 distinct CDR3 sequences listed, 17% were seen once; the top ten hold 34%. The hyperthyroidism was newly diagnosed and had lasted under 2 months; the patients were aged 18 to 65. Diagnoses rested on clinical symptoms, serum thyroxine and TRAb, thyroid ultrasound and orbital computed tomography. V gave up 2 bases and J gave up 2 bases, with 11 bases separating them. The CDR3 contains 14 residues. The germline gives CDR1 DFQATT, CDR2 SNEGSKA (reference sequence).

This clonotype originated in a woman younger than 45 with Graves' hyperthyroidism that later progressed to Graves' ophthalmopathy. The chain employs TRBV20-1 and TRBJ2-3; weak D call: TRBD2 (5 bases). The material sequenced was blood. CDR3 in amino acids: CSARLAGFTDTQYF. CDR3 coding DNA: TGCAGTGCTAGACTAGCAGGATTCACAGATACGCAGTATTTT.